The 31 T cell receptor beta chains presented below share a single source sample, sequenced in a study of cytomegalovirus exposure and HLA in healthy donors. PCR was performed using 60 Vbeta and 13 Jbeta primers. Measured with immunoSEQ multiplex PCR; TCRdb has only the in-frame clones, and not every one. The sample has 97,000 or so clones, about 62% seen once. Sequencing was done on a sample of PBMCs. Receptor source: a human donor in good health.

This clone was counted between two and nine times. The genes are TRBV6-6 and TRBJ1-3; D is ambiguous. CDR3 size: 14 residues. Deletions cut 5 bases from V and 0 bases from J, with 8 bases between. CDR1 MNHNY and CDR2 SVGAGI come from the germline V gene (reference sequence). This CDR3 is CASSASGSGNTIYF. CDR3 in DNA: TGTGCCAGCAGTGCCTCGGGCTCTGGAAACACCATATATTTT.

This clone was observed a few times. The V gene is TRBV10-2, the J gene TRBJ1-2, with D perhaps TRBD1 (6 bases). V lost 4 bases to trimming and J lost 4 bases, with 10 bases between them. Germline V gene sequence: CDR1 WSHSY, CDR2 SAAADI. CDR3 size: 13 residues. CDR3: CASSAGGTYGYTF. DNA for the CDR3: TGCGCCAGCAGTGCGGGGGGCACCTATGGCTACACCTTC.

The chain uses TRBV11-1 and TRBJ1-2; D is ambiguous. Germline CDR1 and CDR2: SGHAT and FQDESV (reference sequence). The CDR3 covers 13 residues. With 4 bases removed from V and 8 bases from J, the gap between germline ends came to 14 bases. In nucleotides, the CDR3 is TGTGCCAGCAGCTACACCCGTGACTCGGGCTACACCTTC. Protein product: CASSYTRDSGYTF.

In this sample, this clone turned up once. The chain couples TRBV30 to TRBJ2-1; 10 nucleotides agree with TRBD2. V dropped 7 bases and J dropped 8; count of bases not matched to a gene: 14. CDR1 is GTSNPN and CDR2 is SVGIG in the germline V gene (reference sequence). The CDR3 extends over 15 amino acids. The CDR3 nucleotides read TGTGCCTTGGGTGTTGGGACTAGCGTGGGCGATGAGCAGTTCTTC. Translating it yields CALGVGTSVGDEQFF.

The chain carries TRBV6-5 and TRBJ1-2, with no clear D. CDR3 length equals 16 residues. V lost 2 bases, J lost 4 bases, and 17 bases lay in between. The germline gives CDR1 MNHEY, CDR2 SVGAGI. CDR3 DNA: TGTGCCAGCAGTTACGAGGCGAGTGGTTCGAGCTATGGCTACACCTTC. Amino acids: CASSYEASGSSYGYTF.

This clone came up a few times. The chain has TRBV7-3 and TRBJ2-1; 10 nucleotides line up with TRBD1. The CDR3 has 21 amino acids. Germline V gene lookup returns CDR1 SGHTA and CDR2 FQGTGA. Trimming at V came to 5 bases and at J to 4 bases, leaving 23 bases not matched to a gene. The chain's CDR3 is CASSKGLGTGAPGSLYNEQFF. The DNA for the CDR3 is TGTGCCAGCAGCAAAGGTCTCGGGACAGGGGCCCCTGGCTCCCTTTACAATGAGCAGTTCTTC.

This CDR3 reads CASSYSGSVADTQYF. The CDR3, as DNA: TGTGCCAGCAGCTATAGCGGGAGCGTCGCAGATACGCAGTATTTT. The V and J genes are TRBV27 and TRBJ2-3, with 9 bases lining up with TRBD2. The trim removed 6 bases at V and 4 bases at J, leaving 8 bases unmatched. The CDR3 has 15 amino acids. The germline CDR1 and CDR2 sequences are MNHEY and SMNVEV (reference sequence).

The sample holds a few counts of this clone. The genes are TRBV4-2 and TRBJ2-7, with 10 bases matching TRBD2. CDR3 length: 15 residues. Germline values: CDR1 LGHNA, CDR2 YNFKEQ. Trimming at V came to 4 bases and at J to 3 bases, leaving 6 bases not matched to a gene. Written as DNA, the CDR3 is TGTGCCAGCAGCCGTGACACTAGCGGGATCTACGAGCAGTACTTC. Translating gives CASSRDTSGIYEQYF.

The genes are TRBV5-1 and TRBJ2-3; TRBD2 is a possible D gene (5 bases). Germline V gives CDR1 SGHRS, CDR2 YFSETQ. V was pared by 2 bases and J by 0 bases, with 10 bases between. The CDR3 loop spans 15 amino acids. In DNA, the CDR3 is TGCGCCAGCAGCTTTACTAGGTTTAGCACAGATACGCAGTATTTT. It yields the protein CASSFTRFSTDTQYF.

This clone was recorded once. The genes are TRBV29-1 and TRBJ2-7; D possibly corresponds to TRBD2 (6 bases). The CDR3 is 13 residues long. From germline, CDR1 is SQVTM and CDR2 ANQGSEA. V gave up 7 bases and J gave up 5 bases, with 18 bases separating them. The CDR3 DNA follows: TGCAGCGCTTTGGGGGGAATCGGCGACGAGCAGTACTTC. Its translation: CSALGGIGDEQYF.

The chain combines TRBV27 with TRBJ2-3; 10 bases fit TRBD2. Per the germline V gene, CDR1 is MNHEY and CDR2 is SMNVEV (reference sequence). V lost 1 base, J lost 0 bases, and 7 bases stayed unmatched. This CDR3 contains 18 residues. CDR3 DNA: TGTGCCAGCAGTTTATTTCTAGCGGGAGTGCCCAGCACAGATACGCAGTATTTT. This gives the protein CASSLFLAGVPSTDTQYF.

The CDR3 sequence is CASSVLLAGGLGADTQYF. In DNA, the CDR3 is TGTGCCAGCAGTGTCTTACTAGCGGGAGGCCTTGGGGCAGATACGCAGTATTTT. J is TRBJ2-3 and V is TRBV2; 12 bases match TRBD2. CDR1 is SNHLY and CDR2 is FYNNEI in the germline V gene. With 4 bases clipped from V and 4 bases from J, the junction kept 12 bases outside the gene matches. CDR3 length: 18 residues. Filled out from reference TRBV2 and TRBJ2-3, the complete variable domain reads EPEVTQTPSHQVTQMGQEVILRCVPISNHLYFYWYRQILGQKVEFLVSFYNNEISEKSEIFDDQFSVERPDGSNFTLKIRSTKLEDSAMYFCASSVLLAGGLGADTQYFGPGTRLTVL.

This clone appeared once. This chain connects TRBV5-5 to TRBJ1-1; 8 nucleotides align to TRBD1. The CDR3 length is 17 residues. The germline V gene has CDR1 SGHKS and CDR2 YYEKEE (reference sequence). V was pared by 2 bases and J by 4 bases, with 13 bases of the junction left unmatched. The CDR3 coding sequence is TGTGCCAGCAGCTTCGGACAGGGTAGGGGTGGGGGCACTGAAGCTTTCTTT. Translated: CASSFGQGRGGGTEAFF.

V gene TRBV5-6 combines with J gene TRBJ1-2, with TRBD1 as a possible D gene (5 bases). V was trimmed by 0 bases and J by 8 bases, leaving 14 bases between them. The germline gives CDR1 SGHDT, CDR2 YYEEEE. The CDR3 contains 14 residues. The CDR3, as DNA: TGTGCCAGCAGCTTGGGGCAGGGTGTATCCGGCTACACCTTC. Protein sequence: CASSLGQGVSGYTF.

V is TRBV19 and J is TRBJ1-2; 9 bases line up with TRBD1. V lost 3 bases to trimming and J lost 4 bases; unmatched junction nucleotides: 12. Germline V CDR1 and CDR2: LNHDA, SQIVND (reference sequence). CDR3 length equals 17 residues. Here the CDR3 DNA reads TGTGCCAGTAGTATTTCACCACAGGGGGCTTTCTTCTATGGCTACACCTTC. Protein product: CASSISPQGAFFYGYTF.

The CDR3 spells CASSWDSSYEQYF. DNA of the CDR3: TGTGCCAGCAGCTGGGACAGCTCCTACGAGCAGTACTTC. This chain connects TRBV7-9 to TRBJ2-7; 7 bases are shared with TRBD1. This CDR3 spans 13 amino acids. Trimming took 4 bases from V and 0 from J; bases not matched to a gene: 0. Germline V lookup: CDR1 SEHNR, CDR2 FQNEAQ (reference sequence).

The table lists this clone with a few counts. The V gene is TRBV5-1, the J gene TRBJ1-3, with D hard to call. CDR1 and CDR2 from the germline V gene are SGHRS and YFSETQ. CDR3 length equals 15 residues. V was clipped by 0 bases and J by 0 bases, with 7 bases between them. Here the CDR3 reads CASSLATASGNTIYF. As DNA, the CDR3 is TGCGCCAGCAGCTTGGCCACAGCCTCTGGAAACACCATATATTTT. Drawing the rest from reference TRBV5-1 and TRBJ1-3, the complete variable domain is KAGVTQTPRYLIKTRGQQVTLSCSPISGHRSVSWYQQTPGQGLQFLFEYFSETQRNKGNFPGRFSGRQFSNSRSEMNVSTLELGDSALYLCASSLATASGNTIYFGEGSWLTVV.

The chain joins TRBV9 to TRBJ2-3; 16 bases align to TRBD2. Germline V gene sequence: CDR1 SGDLS, CDR2 YYNGEE. The CDR3 spans 17 residues. With 3 bases clipped from V and 4 bases from J, the junction kept 5 bases outside the gene matches. CDR3 amino acids: CASSAGTSGRASDTQYF. CDR3 bases: TGTGCCAGCAGCGCGGGGACTAGCGGGAGGGCTTCAGATACGCAGTATTTT.

This chain connects TRBV10-3 to TRBJ2-7; 11 bases map to TRBD1. The germline V gene encodes CDR1 ENHRY and CDR2 SYGVKD. The CDR3 is 14 residues long. The CDR3 is CGVSPGTGGSEQYF. CDR3 bases: TGTGGCGTCTCCCCCGGGACAGGGGGTTCCGAGCAGTACTTC.

J is TRBJ1-5 and V is TRBV27, with 7 positions matching TRBD1. The germline V gene encodes CDR1 MNHEY and CDR2 SMNVEV (reference sequence). CDR3 length: 14 residues. Trimming at V came to 5 bases and at J to 6 bases, leaving 7 bases not matched to a gene. The CDR3 loop reads CASSPTGTSQPQHF. Written as DNA, the CDR3 is TGTGCCAGCAGTCCGACAGGGACGAGTCAGCCCCAGCATTTT.

The chain employs TRBV4-1 and TRBJ1-4; 7 bases map to TRBD1. The CDR3 runs to 19 residues. Germline V gene lookup returns CDR1 MGHRA and CDR2 YSYEKL. The V segment lost 1 base and the J segment 0 bases; nucleotides outside the gene matches: 11. Here the CDR3 DNA reads TGCGCCAGCAGCCAAGCCCTACAGGGGAGAGATGCAACTAATGAAAAACTGTTTTTT. Translated: CASSQALQGRDATNEKLFF.

With regard to this clone: The identical CDR3 is also encoded by other nucleotide sequences in the sample. The chain has TRBV19 and TRBJ1-3; no firm D call. CDR3 size: 14 residues. Trimming removed 5 bases at V and 0 bases at J, with 8 bases between. Germline values: CDR1 LNHDA, CDR2 SQIVND (reference sequence). CDR3 bases: TGTGCCAGTAGTCCTCGGGACTCTGGAAACACCATATATTTT. It codes for CASSPRDSGNTIYF.

The rearrangement links TRBV2 to TRBJ1-1; a weak D match, TRBD1 (6 bases). Germline assignment: CDR1 SNHLY and CDR2 FYNNEI. The V and J ends lost 6 bases and 6 bases respectively, with 20 bases between them. The CDR3 sequence is 15 residues long. The CDR3 bases are TGTGCCAGCAGCCGGACAGCTAACCCTGGGGCTGAAGCTTTCTTT. This gives the protein CASSRTANPGAEAFF.

The chain recombines TRBV6-1 with TRBJ2-1, with TRBD1 matching 9 bases. The germline V gene has CDR1 MNHNS and CDR2 SASEGT. The CDR3 contains 16 residues. J lost 3 bases, V lost 2 bases, and 5 bases had no gene match. The CDR3: CASSEMDRGFYNEQFF. The DNA for the CDR3 is TGTGCCAGCAGTGAAATGGACAGGGGTTTCTACAATGAGCAGTTCTTC.

This clone was counted between two and nine times. V usage is TRBV6-4 and J usage is TRBJ2-7; 8 bases fit TRBD1. V shed 4 bases, J shed 2 bases, and the junction held 7 bases outside the gene matches. The germline V gene encodes CDR1 MRHNA and CDR2 SNTAGT. This CDR3 is 15 amino acids long. Here the CDR3 DNA reads TGTGCCAGCAGTGTCGGGACAGGAGCTCCCTACGAGCAGTACTTC. Its translation is CASSVGTGAPYEQYF.

The V and J genes are TRBV28 and TRBJ2-7; D perhaps matches TRBD2 (5 bases). Germline V CDR1 and CDR2: MDHEN, SYDVKM. V gave up 5 bases and J gave up 3 bases, with 23 bases separating them. The CDR3 spans 17 residues. The CDR3, as DNA: TGTGCCAGCAGTGTCATACCAGGACTCCCTGAGGGCTACGAGCAGTACTTC. Its translation: CASSVIPGLPEGYEQYF. The full variable domain, completed using reference TRBV28 and TRBJ2-7, is DVKVTQSSRYLVKRTGEKVFLECVQDMDHENMFWYRQDPGLGLRLIYFSYDVKMKEKGDIPEGYSVSREKKERFSLILESASTNQTSMYLCASSVIPGLPEGYEQYFGPGTRLTVT.

The CDR3 is CASSQPGTAYEQYF. CDR3 sequence (DNA): TGCGCCAGCAGCCAACCCGGGACAGCCTACGAGCAGTACTTC. This sequence joins TRBV4-1 and TRBJ2-7; 7 bases line up with TRBD1. Germline V lookup: CDR1 MGHRA, CDR2 YSYEKL. Germline trimming cut 2 bases from V and 2 bases from J; bases unmatched to any gene: 3. The CDR3 covers 14 residues.

The V and J genes are TRBV28 and TRBJ2-3, with D perhaps matching TRBD1 (6 bases). CDR3 length: 11 residues. Germline lookup yields CDR1 MDHEN and CDR2 SYDVKM. V was trimmed by 6 bases and J by 10 bases, leaving 11 bases between them. The DNA of the CDR3 is TGTGCCAGCAGAACAGGGTGTGCGCAGTATTTT. This codes for CASRTGCAQYF.

CDR3 in amino acids: CASSQLGPTYEQYF. CDR3 in DNA: TGTGCCAGCAGCCAACTGGGGCCCACCTACGAGCAGTACTTC. This chain connects TRBV14 to TRBJ2-7; D perhaps matches TRBD1 (5 bases). Looked up from germline, CDR1 is SGHDN and CDR2 is FVKESK. V lost 2 bases and J 2 bases, leaving 10 bases between the germline ends. This CDR3 is built from 14 residues.

The J gene is TRBJ2-1, the V gene TRBV19; possibly TRBD2 for D (5 bases). V lost 3 bases and J lost 4, with 10 bases in between. The CDR3 is 14 amino acids. The germline CDR1 and CDR2 sequences are LNHDA and SQIVND (reference sequence). The CDR3, as DNA: TGTGCCAGTAGTATCGACGGGAATTACAATGAGCAGTTCTTC. The encoded protein is CASSIDGNYNEQFF.

The genes are TRBV28 and TRBJ2-3; the match to TRBD1 covers 9 bases. This CDR3 is built from 16 residues. The junction had 6 bases not matched to a gene; V was cut back by 3 bases and J by 2 bases. CDR1 MDHEN and CDR2 SYDVKM come from the germline V gene. The CDR3 nucleotides read TGTGCCAGCAGTTTGGGACAGGGAGACTTCACAGATACGCAGTATTTT. Protein product: CASSLGQGDFTDTQYF.